This TCR beta chain was observed in a study of T cells after somatic rescue of genetic block. Repertoires were generated with immunoSEQ multiplex PCR, while TCRdb's copy carries only in-frame clones and drops some. The data show around 100,000 clones, over 80% seen once. The V end was cut by 0 bases, the J end by 2 bases, with 12 bases between. Germline loops: CDR1 SGDLS, CDR2 YYNGEE. The CDR3 sequence is 15 residues long. Sequenced: peripheral blood mononuclear cells (PBMCs). The J gene is TRBJ2-7, the V gene TRBV9, with D possibly matching TRBD1 (5 bases). This TCR was recovered from a woman aged 18-35 years. The DNA of the CDR3 is TGTGCCAGCAGCGTAGGAGAGGACACTACCTACGAGCAGTACTTC. Translated: CASSVGEDTTYEQYF.